These 7 T cell receptor beta chains came from one sample sequenced in a study of T cell responses to AZD1222 COVID-19 vaccine. Profiling relied on immunoSEQ multiplex PCR, and the TCRdb table lists in-frame clones only, not all of them. The sample has 140,000 to 150,000 clones, 75% to 95% seen once. The source material was peripheral blood, sampled on day 0 of MenACWY control vaccination. These receptors came from an adult in good health.

V and J are TRBV5-1 and TRBJ2-7; D is perhaps TRBD1 (5 bases). V was shortened by 4 bases and J by 5 bases, with 25 bases between the two germline ends. There are 17 residues in the CDR3. CDR1 is SGHRS and CDR2 is YFSETQ in the germline V gene. CDR3 sequence reads: CASSPPVWKGKDDEQYF. DNA of the CDR3: TGCGCCAGCAGCCCCCCGGTATGGAAGGGGAAAGATGACGAGCAGTACTTC. Supplemented by reference TRBV5-1 and TRBJ2-7, the full variable domain reads KAGVTQTPRYLIKTRGQQVTLSCSPISGHRSVSWYQQTPGQGLQFLFEYFSETQRNKGNFPGRFSGRQFSNSRSEMNVSTLELGDSALYLCASSPPVWKGKDDEQYFGPGTRLTVT.

The J gene is TRBJ1-6, the V gene TRBV3-1 (or the pseudogene TRBV3-2); D may be TRBD1 (5 bases). Trimming pared 0 bases from V and 9 bases from J, leaving 12 bases between. The CDR3 is 15 amino acids. Germline V gene lookup returns CDR1 LGHDT and CDR2 YNNKEL (reference sequence). In nucleotides, the CDR3 is TGTGCCAGCAGCCAAGATTCAGTGGGGCCTTCACCCCTCCACTTT. Translation: CASSQDSVGPSPLHF.

The rearrangement joins TRBV13 to TRBJ1-1; D gene ambiguous. The CDR3 consists of 12 residues. Per germline, CDR1 PRHDT and CDR2 FYEKMQ (reference sequence). V was shortened by 4 bases and J by 10 bases, with 13 bases between the two germline ends. CDR3 nucleotide sequence: TGTGCCAGCAGCTGGGAGGGAGGTGGAGCTTTCTTT. Translation: CASSWEGGGAFF. The variable domain in full, completed from reference TRBV13 and TRBJ1-1, reads AAGVIQSPRHLIKEKRETATLKCYPIPRHDTVYWYQQGPGQDPQFLISFYEKMQSDKGSIPDRFSAQQFSDYHSELNMSSLELGDSALYFCASSWEGGGAFFGQGTRLTVV.

The chain employs TRBV18 and TRBJ2-3; no firm D call. This CDR3 contains 14 residues. Germline V gene sequence: CDR1 KGHSH, CDR2 LQKENI. V lost 0 bases and J lost 6, with 10 bases in between. The CDR3 region is CASSPPSNADTQYF. The CDR3 DNA sequence: TGTGCCAGCTCACCACCGTCCAATGCGGATACGCAGTATTTT. Full variable domain (outside the CDR3, taken from reference TRBV18 and TRBJ2-3): NAGVMQNPRHLVRRRGQEARLRCSPMKGHSHVYWYRQLPEEGLKFMVYLQKENIIDESGMPKERFSAEFPKEGPSILRIQQVVRGDSAAYFCASSPPSNADTQYFGPGTRLTVL.

CDR3 protein: CASSPQQGGGQPQHF. As DNA, the CDR3 is TGTGCCAGCAGTCCACAACAGGGAGGAGGACAGCCCCAGCATTTT. J is TRBJ1-5 and V is TRBV6-5; TRBD1 is a possible D gene (6 bases). CDR1 and CDR2 from the germline V gene are MNHEY and SVGAGI. V was trimmed by 5 bases and J by 7 bases, leaving 18 bases between them. CDR3 size: 15 residues.

The chain combines TRBV29-1 with TRBJ2-3; 15 bases are a match to TRBD2. CDR1 and CDR2 (germline): SQVTM, ANQGSEA. J was trimmed by 8 bases and V by 1 base; bases with no gene match: 7. The CDR3 loop spans 16 amino acids. CDR3 in amino acids: CSVEGGTSGGRGTQYF. The CDR3 DNA reads as TGCAGCGTTGAAGGAGGGACTAGCGGGGGGAGGGGTACGCAGTATTTT.

The chain uses TRBV6-5 and TRBJ1-6, with D possibly matching TRBD1 (5 bases). Trimming removed 6 bases at V and 5 bases at J, with 14 bases between. This CDR3 has 15 amino acids. Germline CDR1 reads MNHEY; CDR2 reads SVGAGI. CDR3: CASSGGHPNNSPLHF. The CDR3 DNA follows: TGTGCCAGCAGCGGAGGACATCCCAATAATTCACCCCTCCACTTT.